This paragraph reports one T cell receptor beta chain. The record originates from a study of T cell responses to AZD1222 COVID-19 vaccine. The germline V and J ends were trimmed by 10 bases and 1 base, with 23 bases remaining between them. The CDR3 extends over 18 amino acids. The germline CDR1 and CDR2 sequences are KGHSH and LQKENI. Assay: immunoSEQ multiplex PCR; the TCRdb copy retains only in-frame clones and omits some. This table holds approximately 170,000 clones, 75% to 95% found once. Here the sequenced sample was peripheral blood, taken on day 0 of AZD1222 vaccination. The chain employs TRBV18 and TRBJ2-6, with D perhaps matching TRBD1 (5 bases). This TCR was recovered from an adult in good health. CDR3 in amino acids: CATSPIARQPSGANVLTF. The CDR3 DNA reads as TGTGCCACTTCACCTATAGCCCGACAGCCTTCTGGGGCCAACGTCCTGACTTTC.